This T cell receptor (beta chain) appears in the sequencing data of a study of T cell repertoires in cytomegalovirus infection. Whole-study context: The public TCR beta signatures pointed to both CMV infection and matching HLA type.

TCRdb itself ran the reads through MiXCR, one entry per CDR3 protein. The sample holds some 500,000 distinct CDR3 sequences, about 33% seen once. This CDR3 has 16 residues. The germline V gene encodes CDR1 MNHNS and CDR2 SASEGT. The trim removed 6 bases at V and 1 base at J, leaving 6 bases unmatched. Worth noting for this clonotype: Its specificity is unknown.

The sequence was obtained from a human donor in good health (CMV status not recorded). Some clones in this sample may be carry-over from other donors' samples. This specimen consisted of cultured PBMCs, obtained from culture after CMV antigen stimulation. The chain is built from TRBV6-1 and TRBJ1-1; 12 bases map to TRBD1. CDR3 residues: CASRRGTGGENTEAFF. In nucleotides, the CDR3 is TGTGCCAGCAGACGCGGGACAGGGGGCGAGAACACTGAAGCTTTCTTT.